One sample yielded the 14 T cell receptor beta chains listed below, sequenced in a study of OX40 agonist ivuxolimab in advanced cancers. Only in-frame clones appear in the TCRdb table, and some are missing; sequencing was by immunoSEQ multiplex PCR. The sample includes tens of thousands of clones, about 85% of them seen just once. Sequences were derived from CD4+ or CD8+ T cells sorted from blood, sampled in a trial of the OX40 agonist ivuxolimab. These receptors came from an adult with an advanced solid tumor such as melanoma, head and neck, liver or kidney cancer.

V usage is TRBV4-3 and J usage is TRBJ2-1; 10 bases line up with TRBD2. Germline lookup yields CDR1 LGHNA and CDR2 YSLEER. The CDR3 runs 15 residues. V lost 6 bases to trimming and J lost 8 bases; unmatched junction nucleotides: 10. CDR3 sequence reads: CASRPGLAIIHEQFF. In nucleotides, the CDR3 is TGCGCCAGCAGGCCGGGACTAGCGATCATCCATGAGCAGTTCTTC.

Here the CDR3 DNA reads TGTGCCAGCAGTGAAGCGGGAGGGGGCTGGCAGACCCAGTACTTC. It codes for CASSEAGGGWQTQYF. V usage is TRBV2 and J usage is TRBJ2-5; D is possibly TRBD1 or TRBD2 (7 bases each). The ends were cut back, 0 bases at V and 6 bases at J, with 14 bases in the middle. The CDR3 totals 15 residues. Germline V gene sequence: CDR1 SNHLY, CDR2 FYNNEI.

The CDR3 bases are TGTGCCAGTACCCTCCGCCCACCGGGACAGGGGGCAGATACGCAGTATTTT. Protein product: CASTLRPPGQGADTQYF. V and J are TRBV19 and TRBJ2-3; 11 bases fit TRBD1. The trim removed 7 bases at V and 4 bases at J, leaving 13 bases unmatched. The V gene's germline CDR1 is LNHDA and CDR2 SQIVND (reference sequence). The CDR3 runs 17 residues.

V usage is TRBV19 and J usage is TRBJ1-6; 7 bases align to TRBD1. Germline V gene lookup returns CDR1 LNHDA and CDR2 SQIVND (reference sequence). CDR3 length: 13 amino acids. Losses at the gene ends were 4 bases for V and 8 bases for J; bases not matched to a gene: 2. The CDR3 sequence is CASSTDRDSPLHF. CDR3 coding DNA: TGTGCCAGTAGTACCGACAGGGATTCACCCCTCCACTTT.

This chain joins TRBV11-3 and TRBJ2-3, with 12 bases fitting TRBD2. The CDR3 loop spans 17 amino acids. V shed 6 bases and J 3 bases; nucleotides not matched to a gene: 10. Germline V gene data show CDR1 as SGHNT and CDR2 as YENEEA. The DNA for the CDR3 is TGTGCCAGCAGTTGGCTAGCGGGGGGGCAAAAGACAGATACGCAGTATTTT. As protein: CASSWLAGGQKTDTQYF.

The sample holds one count of this clone. The CDR3 nucleotides are TGTGCCACCAATAATTTGGGACAGGGGGCCACTGAAGCTTTCTTT. Translation gives CATNNLGQGATEAFF. The J gene is TRBJ1-1, the V gene TRBV6-6, with TRBD1 identical over 12 bases. Germline V lookup: CDR1 MNHNY, CDR2 SVGAGI (reference sequence). V shed 10 bases and J 4 bases; nucleotides not matched to a gene: 10. The CDR3 has 15 amino acids.

The chain joins TRBV27 to TRBJ2-1; maybe TRBD2 (6 bases). The CDR3 covers 13 residues. Between the trimmed V and J ends, which lost 6 bases and 10 bases, there was a span of 16 bases. Germline assignment: CDR1 MNHEY and CDR2 SMNVEV (reference sequence). CDR3 loop: CASSFSIGGEQFF. The CDR3 DNA reads TGTGCCAGCAGCTTCTCGATCGGGGGAGAGCAGTTCTTC.

CDR3 DNA sequence: TGTGCCAGCAGCTCGGCGGGGGACGGGACTAACTATGGCTACACCTTC. Its protein product is CASSSAGDGTNYGYTF. The rearrangement joins TRBV11-2 to TRBJ1-2; D possibly corresponds to TRBD1 (5 bases). The CDR3 length is 16 residues. CDR1 is SGHAT and CDR2 is FQNNGV in the germline V gene. V dropped 4 bases and J dropped 0 bases, with 15 bases sitting between them.

This clone was detected once. As DNA, the CDR3 is TGTGCCAGCTCACCACCGGGTTCTCCCTACGAGCAGTACTTC. Translation gives CASSPPGSPYEQYF. The V gene is TRBV18, the J gene TRBJ2-7, with D hard to call. Germline values: CDR1 KGHSH, CDR2 LQKENI. V lost 0 bases to trimming and J lost 2 bases, with 8 bases between them. The CDR3 loop spans 14 amino acids. Together with reference TRBV18 and TRBJ2-7, the CDR3 gives the full variable domain: NAGVMQNPRHLVRRRGQEARLRCSPMKGHSHVYWYRQLPEEGLKFMVYLQKENIIDESGMPKERFSAEFPKEGPSILRIQQVVRGDSAAYFCASSPPGSPYEQYFGPGTRLTVT.

CDR3 region: CASSGGLVEAFF. The CDR3 nucleotides read TGTGCCAGCAGTGGGGGCTTGGTTGAAGCTTTCTTT. The J gene is TRBJ1-1, the V gene TRBV2; tentative D call: TRBD1 (5 bases). The V end was cut by 4 bases, the J end by 7 bases, with 10 bases between. The CDR3 loop spans 12 amino acids. Germline assignment: CDR1 SNHLY and CDR2 FYNNEI.

The chain joins TRBV11-3 to TRBJ2-1, with unresolved D. Per the germline V gene, CDR1 is SGHNT and CDR2 is YENEEA. V was shortened by 1 base and J by 10 bases, with 11 bases between the two germline ends. This CDR3 is built from 13 residues. CDR3 DNA sequence: TGTGCCAGCAGCTTAGTACCAAGTGGGGAGCAGTTCTTC. Amino acids: CASSLVPSGEQFF.

This chain joins TRBV7-2 and TRBJ2-5; D remains unclear. The CDR3 runs 13 residues. The germline V gene encodes CDR1 SGHTA and CDR2 FQGNSA. The V end was cut by 5 bases, the J end by 3 bases, with 10 bases between. The CDR3 loop is CASSRSREETQYF. CDR3 bases: TGTGCCAGCAGCCGATCTAGAGAAGAGACCCAGTACTTC.

The J gene is TRBJ2-7, the V gene TRBV7-2; D is uncertain. Trimming pared 5 bases from V and 6 bases from J, leaving 20 bases between. CDR1 is SGHTA and CDR2 is FQGNSA in the germline V gene. The CDR3 length is 15 residues. The CDR3 DNA sequence: TGTGCCAGCAGCACCTGGGGTGGCGGTCTCCCCGAGCAGTACTTC. Encoded protein: CASSTWGGGLPEQYF. Filled out from reference TRBV7-2 and TRBJ2-7, the complete variable domain reads GAGVSQSPSNKVTEKGKDVELRCDPISGHTALYWYRQSLGQGLEFLIYFQGNSAPDKSGLPSDRFSAERTGGSVSTLTIQRTQQEDSAVYLCASSTWGGGLPEQYFGPGTRLTVT.

This clone was recorded a few times. V gene TRBV4-2 combines with J gene TRBJ2-6; 9 bases map to TRBD2. The ends lost 0 bases at V and 0 bases at J; junction bases unmatched: 3. CDR1 is LGHNA and CDR2 is YNFKEQ in the germline V gene. This CDR3 comprises 18 residues. The CDR3 region is CASSQDGSGSSGANVLTF. The DNA of the CDR3 is TGTGCCAGCAGCCAAGATGGTAGCGGGAGCTCTGGGGCCAACGTCCTGACTTTC.